The 3 T cell receptor beta chains in this list originate from one sample, sequenced in a study of blood T cell repertoires in COVID-19. Using immunoSEQ multiplex PCR, the repertoire was profiled, and TCRdb retains in-frame clones only, with some absent. The table lists 200,000 to 250,000 clones, about 83% of them singletons. The sample was peripheral blood. All receptors derive from an elderly man with acute or convalescent COVID-19.

The chain combines TRBV5-1 with TRBJ2-5; 9 bases agree with TRBD2. The CDR3 covers 16 residues. The V gene's germline CDR1 is SGHRS and CDR2 YFSETQ. Trimming took 1 base from V and 2 from J; bases not matched to a gene: 6. The CDR3 protein is CASSLSPSGAQETQYF. In DNA form, the CDR3 reads TGCGCCAGCAGCTTGAGCCCTAGCGGGGCACAAGAGACCCAGTACTTC.

The V call is TRBV19, the J call TRBJ2-3; D call uncertain. The CDR3 loop spans 14 amino acids. Deletions cut 3 bases from V and 4 bases from J, with 11 bases between. Germline CDR1 LNHDA, CDR2 SQIVND (reference sequence). In nucleotides, the CDR3 is TGTGCCAGTAGTATTCGTCAGGTCCCAGATACGCAGTATTTT. As protein: CASSIRQVPDTQYF.

This chain links TRBV19 with TRBJ1-1, with 7 bases matching TRBD1. This CDR3 is 15 amino acids long. CDR1 and CDR2 from the germline V gene are LNHDA and SQIVND (reference sequence). V lost 2 bases and J lost 2; bases outside the gene matches: 5. The CDR3 loop reads CASSIMQGGNTEAFF. CDR3 nucleotides: TGTGCCAGTAGTATAATGCAGGGGGGAAACACTGAAGCTTTCTTT.